This record covers a single TCR beta chain. Its antigen has not been determined. Per-nucleotide qualities are absent, and no much larger clonotype sits a single base away. These data originate in a study of response to subunit inactivated influenza vaccine (dated by TCRdb to 2016 to 2018). Concerning the study at large: Deep quantitative T cell receptor repertoire profiling was used in the study to track responses to a trivalent subunit inactivated influenza vaccine. Results and caveats for the whole study, not just this receptor: The authors suggested that each seasonal influenza vaccination may recruit only a limited number of new T cells.

Library creation used RT-PCR. Sequencing used an Illumina HiSeq 2500. TCRdb redid the processing of the public reads, applying fastp at Q25 and MiXCR, and retained in-frame beta chains. All rows with the same CDR3 protein become a single entry with the most common DNA and genes. The sample table holds over 650,000 distinct CDR3 sequences, of which about 18% were seen once. Of the sample, approximately 10% is held by the ten largest clones. V loses 6 bases of germline sequence and J loses 5 bases, and the interval between the two ends is 11 bases. Counted from cysteine to phenylalanine, this CDR3 has 13 amino acids. Just CDR3 DNA is preserved here, 39 bases in frame from base 1. Via the germline V gene (reference sequence), CDR1 is DFQATT and CDR2 SNEGSKA.

The receptor comes from a man aged 50-59 years who received an inactivated influenza vaccine. Donor details come from another sample of the same person, matched by shared clones. The sequence is built from TRBV20-1 and TRBJ1-6; the D gene identity is not certain. Sequences were derived from PBMCs from blood, sampled 5 days after vaccination. In nucleotide form, the sequence is TGCAGTGCCGCCACTGGCCATAATTCACCCCTCCACTTT. Translation gives CSAATGHNSPLHF.